The text below deals with one TCR beta chain. Its cognate antigen is unknown. The sample comes from a study of long-term antiretroviral therapy in people with HIV. Study summary: Initial samples were collected about a decade before the 2015 immediate-ART recommendation.

The V gene lost 3 bases and the J gene lost 7 bases, with 5 bases spanning the gap. The CDR3 loop spans 11 amino acids. Germline values: CDR1 ENHRY, CDR2 SYGVKD. There was at least one pre-ART PBMC sample for each donor, plus at least two post-ART PBMC samples. The study, taken as a whole, reports: Those clones which expanded before ART made up the dominant part of the repertoire at all time points. Diversity measured after ART increased yet remained under transplant donor controls.

The assay used was immunoSEQ (version v3.0), run at survey level. Only in-frame clones appear in the TCRdb table, and some are missing; sequencing was by immunoSEQ multiplex PCR. The table records 34,000 or so clones, approximately 84% of them present only once. Material: unsorted PBMCs, obtained roughly 2.8 years before starting antiretroviral therapy. The chain has TRBV10-3 and TRBJ2-3; D ambiguous. The receptor was derived from a woman in her twenties or thirties with HIV. The CDR3 sequence: CAISELNTQYF. In nucleotides, the CDR3 is TGTGCCATCAGTGAACTGAATACGCAGTATTTT.